This entry lists 21 T cell receptor beta chains sequenced from one sample in a study of molecular identifiers for immune sequencing clone quantification. TCRdb reprocessed the PCR reads via MiXCR and lists one record per CDR3 protein. The table shows more than 70,000 distinct CDR3 sequences, with around a fifth occurring only once. Sequenced: naive CD8+ T cells from blood, with Jurkat cell RNA spiked in. Subset given: FACS-sorted CD8+CD4-CCR7+CD45RA+ naive T cells. These receptor sequences come from a human donor in good health. Some libraries in this study had Jurkat cell RNA spiked in.

The table lists this clonotype with a count of one. Since a much larger clone is just one base distant, this may be a read error. V and J are TRBV19 and TRBJ2-3; unclear D gene. The V end lost 5 bases, the J end lost 1 base, and 13 bases lay between the germline ends. Per the germline V gene, CDR1 is LNHDA and CDR2 is SQIVND (reference sequence). The CDR3 runs 15 residues. The CDR3 region has the DNA TGTGCCAGTAGTGTAGTCGCGGCTGGCACAGATACGCAGTATTTT. Amino acids: CASSVVAAGTDTQYF.

This clonotype has at least ten counts. CDR3 amino acids: CASSQGGLSYEQYF. The CDR3 nucleotides read TGTGCCAGCAGCCAAGGGGGCCTATCCTACGAGCAGTACTTC. The chain combines TRBV4-2 with TRBJ2-7; D is possibly TRBD1 (5 bases). V was trimmed by 1 base and J by 1 base, leaving 8 bases between them. Germline CDR1 reads LGHNA; CDR2 reads YNFKEQ. This CDR3 is 14 amino acids long.

A note on this clonotype: This may be a read error, as it is one base from a much larger clone. V usage is TRBV4-1 and J usage is TRBJ1-5; perhaps TRBD1 as D (6 bases). The CDR3 is 15 amino acids. CDR1 and CDR2 from the germline V gene are MGHRA and YSYEKL. The DNA for the CDR3 is TGCGCCAGCAGCCAAGAGTCACAGGGTCATCATCCCCAGCATTTT. Amino acid sequence: CASSQESQGHHPQHF.

In this sample, this clonotype turned up a few times. The gene calls are TRBV14 and TRBJ2-3; perhaps TRBD2 as D (5 bases). CDR1 SGHDN and CDR2 FVKESK come from the germline V gene. The CDR3 runs to 16 residues. The germline V and J ends were trimmed by 3 bases and 1 base, with 14 bases remaining between them. The CDR3 protein is CASSQDWEWGTDTQYF. The CDR3, as DNA: TGTGCCAGCAGCCAGGATTGGGAGTGGGGCACAGATACGCAGTATTTT.

About this clonotype itself: A clone one base away is much larger, so this may be a read error. The rearrangement joins TRBV5-1 to TRBJ1-1; a possible D gene is TRBD1 (5 bases). The CDR3 totals 14 residues. The germline gives CDR1 SGHRS, CDR2 YFSETQ. V gave up 3 bases and J gave up 3 bases, with 12 bases separating them. The CDR3 region is CASSSWGRDTEAFF. In DNA, the CDR3 is TGCGCCAGCAGCTCCTGGGGACGGGACACTGAAGCTTTCTTT.

About this clonotype itself: A much larger clone lies a single base off, so this may be a read error. The J gene is TRBJ2-3, the V gene TRBV6-2 or TRBV6-3; 7 nucleotides match TRBD2. This CDR3 comprises 18 residues. Germline V gene data show CDR1 as MNHEY and CDR2 as SVGEGT. DNA of the CDR3: TGTGCCAGCAGTTACTCCGAATTGAGCGTGACTAGCACAGATGCGCAGTATTTT. It translates to CASSYSELSVTSTDAQYF.

V usage is TRBV4-3 and J usage is TRBJ2-1, with unresolved D. Looked up from germline, CDR1 is LGHNA and CDR2 is YSLEER. The CDR3 consists of 14 residues. Trimming shortened V by 0 bases and J by 5 bases, and 8 bases separated the two germline ends. The CDR3 is CASSQDGVDNEQFF. The CDR3 DNA follows: TGCGCCAGCAGCCAAGACGGAGTAGACAATGAGCAGTTCTTC.

There are many counts of this clonotype. The chain uses TRBV19 and TRBJ2-7, with 8 bases matching TRBD2. Unmatched junction bases numbered 5, after V lost 1 base and J lost 3 bases. Germline CDR1 reads LNHDA; CDR2 reads SQIVND (reference sequence). CDR3 length: 15 amino acids. This CDR3 is CASSIASGSVYEQYF. The CDR3 nucleotides are TGTGCCAGTAGTATAGCCAGCGGGAGTGTCTACGAGCAGTACTTC.

The gene calls are TRBV5-6 and TRBJ2-1; 9 positions agree with TRBD1. Losses at the gene ends were 4 bases for V and 1 base for J; bases not matched to a gene: 3. The CDR3 loop spans 15 amino acids. The germline CDR1 and CDR2 sequences are SGHDT and YYEEEE. This CDR3 reads CASSEDRGSYNEQFF. The CDR3 coding sequence is TGTGCCAGCAGCGAGGACAGGGGTTCCTACAATGAGCAGTTCTTC. Supplemented by reference TRBV5-6 and TRBJ2-1, the full variable domain reads DAGVTQSPTHLIKTRGQQVTLRCSPKSGHDTVSWYQQALGQGPQFIFQYYEEEERQRGNFPDRFSGHQFPNYSSELNVNALLLGDSALYLCASSEDRGSYNEQFFGPGTRLTVL.

This clonotype has only a few counts. A junction end diverges from the germline sequence, so it may reflect a read error. This chain links TRBV10-3 with TRBJ1-6; TRBD1 matches 9 bases. CDR1 is ENHRY and CDR2 is SYGVKD in the germline V gene. This CDR3 spans 16 amino acids. The CDR3 is CAISESGTGYSSPLHF. In DNA form, the CDR3 reads TGTGCCATCAGTGAATCCGGGACAGGGTATAGTTCACCCCTCCACTTT.

This clonotype has at least ten counts. This chain uses TRBV10-2 with TRBJ1-1; D unresolved. Trimming removed 7 bases at V and 0 bases at J, with 9 bases between. Per germline, CDR1 WSHSY and CDR2 SAAADI. The CDR3 sequence is 13 residues long. The CDR3 region is CASNPAMNTEAFF. CDR3 in DNA: TGCGCCAGCAATCCAGCGATGAACACTGAAGCTTTCTTT.

As concerns this clonotype: One base away lies a much larger clone, so this may be a sequencing read error. The conserved final phenylalanine or tryptophan is absent from the CDR3, which likely points to a read error. This rearrangement joins TRBV20-1 to TRBJ2-7; 9 nucleotides match TRBD1. The CDR3 extends over 11 amino acids. V lost 6 bases, J lost 6 bases, and 3 bases stayed unmatched. CDR1 and CDR2 from the germline V gene are DFQATT and SNEGSKA (reference sequence). The CDR3 loop reads CSATGQGEQYL. Written as DNA, the CDR3 is TGCAGTGCCACGGGACAGGGCGAGCAGTACCTC.

The chain is built from TRBV27 and TRBJ1-3; D unresolved. Germline CDR1 is MNHEY and CDR2 is SMNVEV (reference sequence). The CDR3 length is 13 residues. Trimming took 11 bases from V and 0 from J, leaving 11 bases between them. As DNA, the CDR3 is TGTGCCCCAAAGCGGAACTCTGGAAACACCATATATTTT. This codes for CAPKRNSGNTIYF.

The V and J genes are TRBV6-2 or TRBV6-3 and TRBJ2-1; 8 positions agree with TRBD2. CDR3 length equals 15 residues. After removal of 7 bases from V and 3 bases from J, the junction contained 8 bases not matched to a gene. The V gene's germline CDR1 is MNHEY and CDR2 SVGEGT. Here the CDR3 DNA reads TGTGCCAGCATCAGAGCGGGAGTAAGCTACAATGAGCAGTTCTTC. This sequence encodes CASIRAGVSYNEQFF.

Ten or more counts support this clonotype. This chain links TRBV7-9 with TRBJ2-3; TRBD2 aligns across 10 bases. Trimming removed 3 bases from V and 0 bases from J; junction bases left unmatched: 0. Germline V gene data show CDR1 as SEHNR and CDR2 as FQNEAQ (reference sequence). The length of the CDR3 is 15 residues. The chain's CDR3 is CASSLTSGSTDTQYF. In nucleotides, the CDR3 is TGTGCCAGCAGCTTGACTAGCGGGAGCACAGATACGCAGTATTTT.

This clonotype was seen many times. As DNA, the CDR3 is TGTGCCAGCAGTGGAGACAGTAGCACAGATACGCAGTATTTT. Its translation: CASSGDSSTDTQYF. This chain uses TRBV28 with TRBJ2-3, with D perhaps TRBD1 (5 bases). Germline V gene sequence: CDR1 MDHEN, CDR2 SYDVKM. The CDR3 extends over 14 amino acids. V gave up 5 bases and J gave up 0 bases, with 9 bases separating them. Filled out from reference TRBV28 and TRBJ2-3, the complete variable domain reads DVKVTQSSRYLVKRTGEKVFLECVQDMDHENMFWYRQDPGLGLRLIYFSYDVKMKEKGDIPEGYSVSREKKERFSLILESASTNQTSMYLCASSGDSSTDTQYFGPGTRLTVL.

At least ten counts were recorded for this clonotype. The chain has TRBV20-1 and TRBJ2-3; TRBD2 is a possible D gene (6 bases). The CDR3 contains 17 residues. V was cut by 0 bases and J by 2 bases, with 18 bases left in between. CDR1 is DFQATT and CDR2 is SNEGSKA in the germline V gene (reference sequence). The CDR3 loop is CSARDGVPGLLTDTQYF. DNA of the CDR3: TGCAGTGCTAGAGATGGTGTCCCGGGACTGCTCACAGATACGCAGTATTTT.

In this sample, this clonotype turned up many times. The chain carries TRBV2 and TRBJ2-3; 7 bases are shared with TRBD2. The CDR3 sequence is 15 residues long. Germline CDR1 is SNHLY and CDR2 is FYNNEI. V gave up 8 bases and J gave up 4 bases; unmatched junction bases: 12. The CDR3 sequence is CASPDLGEGADTQYF. The CDR3, as DNA: TGTGCCAGCCCTGATCTGGGGGAGGGCGCAGATACGCAGTATTTT.

CDR3 coding DNA: TGTGCCAGCAGGGGAATAGCGGGGTCGAAGGTTGATACGCAGTATTTT. Translating gives CASRGIAGSKVDTQYF. The chain couples TRBV12-3 or TRBV12-4 to TRBJ2-3, with TRBD2 identical over 8 bases. CDR3 size: 16 residues. J gave up 6 bases and V 6 bases, and 14 bases lay outside the gene matches.

Concerning this clonotype: This may stem from a read error, because a much larger clone lies one nucleotide away. The V and J genes are TRBV5-3 and TRBJ1-1; weak D call: TRBD1 (6 bases). TRBV5-3 is noted as an ORF with a role that remains uncertain. Trimming removed 8 bases from V and 6 bases from J, with 17 bases in between. The CDR3 spans 13 residues. The CDR3 coding sequence is TGTGCCAGCCGATCAGCAGGGGTCGCTGAAGCTTTCTTT. This codes for CASRSAGVAEAFF.

This clonotype was counted at least ten times. The genes are TRBV30 and TRBJ2-1; D is unclear. This CDR3 contains 12 residues. The V and J ends lost 2 bases and 3 bases respectively, with 5 bases between them. Looked up from germline, CDR1 is GTSNPN and CDR2 is SVGIG (reference sequence). In DNA, the CDR3 is TGTGCCTGGAGTACACTCTACAATGAGCAGTTCTTC. It codes for CAWSTLYNEQFF.